Listed here is a single T cell receptor (beta chain). Its antigen is unidentified. Profiling relied on immunoSEQ multiplex PCR, and the TCRdb table lists in-frame clones only, not all of them. The data hold 120,000 to 150,000 clones, with 85% to 90% observed a single time. Trimming removed 0 bases from V and 6 bases from J; junction bases left unmatched: 12. The CDR3 loop spans 17 amino acids. Germline V CDR1 and CDR2: LNHNV, YYDKDF (reference sequence). This sample was taken from a study of cytomegalovirus exposure and HLA in healthy donors. For the study at large: The roughly 670 first-cohort repertoires shared a platform with the 130 or so validation repertoires, as reported in a later analysis.

Study findings and constraints: Cytomegalovirus association was assigned to about 150 TCR beta chains. The authors confirmed in vitro that a few CMV-associated chains were specific for CMV antigens.

This chain uses TRBV15 with TRBJ2-7, with 9 bases fitting TRBD2. The sequenced material came from PBMCs. This TCR was recovered from a woman under 30 in good health and CMV-seropositive. CDR3 sequence (DNA): TGTGCCACCAGCAGAGACCCCCGGGGGCGGGAGGGATTCGAGCAGTACTTC. It is translated as CATSRDPRGREGFEQYF.